Below are 27 T cell receptor beta chains sequenced from a single sample in a study of cytomegalovirus exposure and HLA in healthy donors. In the PCR, 60 Vbeta and 13 Jbeta primers were used. Sequenced by immunoSEQ multiplex PCR; TCRdb stores in-frame clones only, minus some. The sample yields about 160,000 clones, roughly nine tenths seen once. The specimen was PBMCs. The receptors originated from a woman in her 30s in good health and CMV-seronegative.

This clone was seen only once. J is TRBJ1-2 and V is TRBV28; D is uncertain. Germline V gene lookup returns CDR1 MDHEN and CDR2 SYDVKM. There are 13 residues in the CDR3. Trimming stripped 2 bases from V and 4 bases from J, with 8 bases between. CDR3 protein: CASSLPGIYGYTF. The CDR3 coding sequence is TGTGCCAGCAGTTTACCGGGAATCTATGGCTACACCTTC.

The chain couples TRBV19 to TRBJ1-2; D is perhaps TRBD1 (6 bases). V lost 2 bases and J lost 2, with 21 bases in between. The CDR3 totals 18 residues. CDR1 is LNHDA, CDR2 SQIVND, per germline (reference sequence). As DNA, the CDR3 is TGTGCCAGTAGTATATCCCTTAGAGGGACACCTATCAACTATGGCTACACCTTC. Protein: CASSISLRGTPINYGYTF. The full variable domain, rest sourced from reference TRBV19 and TRBJ1-2, is DGGITQSPKYLFRKEGQNVTLSCEQNLNHDAMYWYRQDPGQGLRLIYYSQIVNDFQKGDIAEGYSVSREKKESFPLTVTSAQKNPTAFYLCASSISLRGTPINYGYTFGSGTRLTVV.

V is TRBV10-3 and J is TRBJ1-2; D is perhaps TRBD1 (6 bases). CDR1 and CDR2 from the germline V gene are ENHRY and SYGVKD. Trimming took 6 bases from V and 4 from J, leaving 18 bases between them. The length of the CDR3 is 15 residues. CDR3: CAIRPLTGNFYGYTF. DNA for the CDR3: TGTGCCATCAGACCATTAACAGGGAATTTCTATGGCTACACCTTC.

The chain links TRBV10-3 to TRBJ2-7; 11 positions match TRBD2. This CDR3 has 16 residues. After removal of 3 bases from V and 3 bases from J, the junction contained 7 bases not matched to a gene. The germline gives CDR1 ENHRY, CDR2 SYGVKD. CDR3 in DNA: TGTGCCATCAGTGACGCCGCCGGGACTAGCGGCTACGAGCAGTACTTC. Translated, it gives CAISDAAGTSGYEQYF.

Remarks on this clone: A read error is likely, as this CDR3 ends without the conserved phenylalanine or tryptophan. This rearrangement joins TRBV6-6 to TRBJ1-1; no firm D call. The germline V and J ends were trimmed by 2 bases and 1 base, with 5 bases remaining between them. Germline V CDR1 and CDR2: MNHNY, SVGAGI (reference sequence). The CDR3 runs 13 residues. CDR3 DNA sequence: TGTGCCAGCAGTTACCCGCGGAACACTGAAGCTTTCCTT. This codes for CASSYPRNTEAFL.

This clone showed up just once. The chain carries TRBV9 and TRBJ2-3; 16 bases line up with TRBD2. With V trimmed by 4 bases and J by 5 bases, 7 bases remained unmatched. This CDR3 has 17 residues. Per the germline V gene, CDR1 is SGDLS and CDR2 is YYNGEE. CDR3 in amino acids: CASSPQGLAGGVDTQYF. CDR3 nucleotides: TGTGCCAGCAGCCCCCAGGGACTAGCGGGAGGGGTAGATACGCAGTATTTT.

This clone was detected once. The rearrangement joins TRBV19 to TRBJ2-5, with TRBD2 as a possible D gene (5 bases). The germline CDR1 and CDR2 sequences are LNHDA and SQIVND (reference sequence). This CDR3 region has 16 residues. The ends were cut back, 7 bases at V and 2 bases at J, with 20 bases in the middle. The CDR3 loop reads CASTPRAGVRQETQYF. The DNA for the CDR3 is TGTGCCAGTACCCCGAGGGCGGGCGTAAGGCAAGAGACCCAGTACTTC.

The chain couples TRBV27 to TRBJ1-2, with 8 bases fitting TRBD1. The CDR3 is made up of 15 amino acids. Germline loops: CDR1 MNHEY, CDR2 SMNVEV (reference sequence). The junction had 5 bases not matched to a gene; V was cut back by 4 bases and J by 1 base. CDR3 DNA sequence: TGTGCCAGCAGTTCCGGACAGGGTAATAACTATGGCTACACCTTC. This codes for CASSSGQGNNYGYTF.

This clone was seen more than once but under ten times. The chain carries TRBV25-1 and TRBJ1-4; 8 bases map to TRBD1. The CDR3 is 13 residues long. The ends lost 8 bases at V and 8 bases at J; junction bases unmatched: 7. Germline lookup yields CDR1 MGHDK and CDR2 SYGVNS. CDR3 coding DNA: TGTGCCAGCTGGACAGGGAGTGGAGAAAAACTGTTTTTT. Translated: CASWTGSGEKLFF.

The chain couples TRBV27 to TRBJ1-1; 7 bases line up with TRBD1. J was trimmed by 1 base and V by 6 bases; bases with no gene match: 14. The CDR3 sequence is 17 residues long. The germline gives CDR1 MNHEY, CDR2 SMNVEV (reference sequence). CDR3 in DNA: TGTGCCAGCAGATACCGGGACAGCGAAGACTGGAACACTGAAGCTTTCTTT. Translating gives CASRYRDSEDWNTEAFF.

The V call is TRBV28, the J call TRBJ2-5, with D uncertain. This CDR3 has 12 residues. Trimming left V 6 bases short and J 3 bases short, with 8 bases between. Germline V gene data show CDR1 as MDHEN and CDR2 as SYDVKM. The CDR3 reads CASRATKETQYF. For the CDR3, the DNA is TGTGCCAGCAGGGCTACTAAAGAGACCCAGTACTTC.

The chain couples TRBV6-5 to TRBJ2-7, with 9 bases fitting TRBD2. Germline-derived CDR1 and CDR2 are MNHEY and SVGAGI. The CDR3 has 16 amino acids. V was clipped by 4 bases and J by 3 bases; unmatched bases: 10. CDR3 nucleotides: TGTGCCAGCAGTTCCATCCCCTCTAGCGGGATCTACGAGCAGTACTTC. Amino acids: CASSSIPSSGIYEQYF.

The chain is built from TRBV4-1 and TRBJ2-3, with 10 nucleotides matching TRBD2. Germline CDR1 is MGHRA and CDR2 is YSYEKL. CDR3 size: 14 residues. Trimming at V came to 2 bases and at J to 6 bases, leaving 2 bases not matched to a gene. CDR3 region: CASSQLAGVDTQYF. The DNA of the CDR3 is TGCGCCAGCAGCCAACTAGCGGGGGTGGATACGCAGTATTTT.

This sequence joins TRBV5-4 and TRBJ2-1, with TRBD1 as a possible D gene (5 bases). CDR1 and CDR2 from the germline V gene are SGHNT and YYREEE (reference sequence). This CDR3 has 13 residues. With 3 bases removed from V and 4 bases from J, the gap between germline ends came to 8 bases. The CDR3 DNA follows: TGTGCCAGCAGCTCGACAGAGTACAATGAGCAGTTCTTC. Its translation: CASSSTEYNEQFF. The whole variable domain, remainder taken from reference TRBV5-4 and TRBJ2-1, is ETGVTQSPTHLIKTRGQQVTLRCSSQSGHNTVSWYQQALGQGPQFIFQYYREEENGRGNFPPRFSGLQFPNYSSELNVNALELDDSALYLCASSSTEYNEQFFGPGTRLTVL.

The V gene is TRBV27, the J gene TRBJ2-7; D is perhaps TRBD1 (6 bases). CDR1 MNHEY and CDR2 SMNVEV come from the germline V gene (reference sequence). The CDR3 extends over 15 amino acids. Trimming left V 4 bases short and J 4 bases short, with 17 bases between. CDR3: CASSSRDIGDYEQYF. The CDR3 DNA follows: TGTGCCAGCAGTTCCCGGGACATCGGGGATTACGAGCAGTACTTC.

The V and J genes are TRBV18 and TRBJ1-5; D perhaps matches TRBD1 (5 bases). The CDR3 is 16 amino acids. The germline CDR1 and CDR2 sequences are KGHSH and LQKENI. Trimming stripped 6 bases from V and 3 bases from J, with 18 bases between. CDR3 DNA sequence: TGTGCCAGCTCCCAATACGGGGGTTCGAACAATCAGCCCCAGCATTTT. Its protein is CASSQYGGSNNQPQHF. The complete variable domain, with remaining parts taken from reference TRBV18 and TRBJ1-5, reads NAGVMQNPRHLVRRRGQEARLRCSPMKGHSHVYWYRQLPEEGLKFMVYLQKENIIDESGMPKERFSAEFPKEGPSILRIQQVVRGDSAAYFCASSQYGGSNNQPQHFGDGTRLSIL.

This chain links TRBV5-1 with TRBJ2-1, with 7 bases matching TRBD2. Per germline, CDR1 SGHRS and CDR2 YFSETQ. The CDR3 is 17 residues long. The J segment lost 3 bases and the V segment lost 0 bases, leaving 9 bases of the junction unmatched. The CDR3 nucleotides are TGCGCCAGCAGCTTGGGTGTCGGGGGGACTAACTACAATGAGCAGTTCTTC. This gives the protein CASSLGVGGTNYNEQFF. The full variable domain, completed using reference TRBV5-1 and TRBJ2-1, is KAGVTQTPRYLIKTRGQQVTLSCSPISGHRSVSWYQQTPGQGLQFLFEYFSETQRNKGNFPGRFSGRQFSNSRSEMNVSTLELGDSALYLCASSLGVGGTNYNEQFFGPGTRLTVL.

A remark on this clone: One junction end does not reproduce the germline sequence, and a read error may be involved. This sequence joins TRBV5-4 and TRBJ2-1; D is possibly TRBD1 (8 bases). CDR1 is SGHNT, CDR2 YYREEE, per germline (reference sequence). The CDR3 runs 13 residues. The CDR3 here is CAGGVPTGGGQLF. The DNA for the CDR3 is TGTGCCGGCGGGGTCCCTACAGGGGGAGGGCAGCTCTTC.

V usage is TRBV5-8 and J usage is TRBJ2-1; D gene ambiguous. Germline loops: CDR1 SGHTS, CDR2 YDEGEE. V shed 0 bases and J shed 2 bases, with 9 bases lying between them. The CDR3 spans 15 residues. CDR3 loop: CASSLGSGPYNEQFF. DNA for the CDR3: TGTGCCAGCAGCTTGGGCAGTGGCCCCTACAATGAGCAGTTCTTC.

The chain has TRBV7-6 and TRBJ1-2; no clear D gene. In germline, CDR1 is SGHVS, CDR2 FNYEAQ. Trimming stripped 3 bases from V and 4 bases from J, with 9 bases between. The CDR3 is 13 residues long. The CDR3 nucleotides read TGTGCCAGCAGCTTGGGCAAGTTCTATGGCTACACCTTC. Its translation: CASSLGKFYGYTF.

This chain uses TRBV30 with TRBJ2-4, with 7 bases matching TRBD2. This CDR3 contains 15 residues. Losses at the gene ends were 5 bases for V and 1 base for J; bases not matched to a gene: 8. From germline, CDR1 is GTSNPN and CDR2 SVGIG (reference sequence). CDR3 sequence (DNA): TGTGCCTGGGTCCCGGGGGGAGCGGCCAAAAACATTCAGTACTTC. Translated, it gives CAWVPGGAAKNIQYF.

This clone has just a few counts. This CDR3 is CASGRRLNTEAFF. The CDR3 bases are TGTGCCAGCGGAAGGAGACTGAACACTGAAGCTTTCTTT. The chain uses TRBV6-5 and TRBJ1-1, with D hard to call. This CDR3 region has 13 residues. Trimming stripped 8 bases from V and 0 bases from J, with 10 bases between. Per germline, CDR1 MNHEY and CDR2 SVGAGI.

This clone was detected only once. The chain employs TRBV27 and TRBJ2-1, with D possibly TRBD1 on 7 matching bases. Germline V gives CDR1 MNHEY, CDR2 SMNVEV (reference sequence). Trimming left V 7 bases short and J 4 bases short, with 20 bases between. The CDR3 length is 16 residues. The CDR3, as DNA: TGTGCCAGCACCCCGGACAGGATGGACTATTACAATGAGCAGTTCTTC. This translates into CASTPDRMDYYNEQFF.

V is TRBV5-1 and J is TRBJ2-5, with 12 bases aligning to TRBD2. CDR1 is SGHRS, CDR2 YFSETQ, per germline. The ends lost 0 bases at V and 3 bases at J; junction bases unmatched: 6. This CDR3 comprises 17 residues. The CDR3 sequence is CASSLAPGLAGKETQYF. CDR3 nucleotide sequence: TGCGCCAGCAGCTTGGCACCCGGACTAGCGGGGAAAGAGACCCAGTACTTC.

The chain links TRBV5-4 to TRBJ2-2; possibly TRBD2 for D (6 bases). The CDR3 is made up of 13 amino acids. The germline V gene encodes CDR1 SGHNT and CDR2 YYREEE (reference sequence). V lost 9 bases and J 4 bases, leaving 13 bases between the germline ends. CDR3 sequence reads: CATAIGGTGELFF. DNA of the CDR3: TGTGCCACAGCTATCGGGGGCACCGGGGAGCTGTTTTTT.

This clone came up a few times. This chain connects TRBV10-3 to TRBJ1-1; D possibly corresponds to TRBD1 (6 bases). Germline lookup yields CDR1 ENHRY and CDR2 SYGVKD. V lost 7 bases and J lost 1, with 13 bases in between. This CDR3 is built from 14 residues. The CDR3 here is CAIKWGQPNTEAFF. The CDR3 coding sequence is TGTGCCATCAAGTGGGGGCAGCCGAACACTGAAGCTTTCTTT.

This rearrangement joins TRBV29-1 to TRBJ2-7; D possibly corresponds to TRBD2 (5 bases). The V end lost 7 bases, the J end lost 2 bases, and 12 bases lay between the germline ends. The CDR3 totals 12 residues. CDR1 is SQVTM, CDR2 ANQGSEA, per germline. The CDR3 here is CSANDGTYEQYF. CDR3 DNA sequence: TGCAGCGCGAACGACGGGACCTACGAGCAGTACTTC.